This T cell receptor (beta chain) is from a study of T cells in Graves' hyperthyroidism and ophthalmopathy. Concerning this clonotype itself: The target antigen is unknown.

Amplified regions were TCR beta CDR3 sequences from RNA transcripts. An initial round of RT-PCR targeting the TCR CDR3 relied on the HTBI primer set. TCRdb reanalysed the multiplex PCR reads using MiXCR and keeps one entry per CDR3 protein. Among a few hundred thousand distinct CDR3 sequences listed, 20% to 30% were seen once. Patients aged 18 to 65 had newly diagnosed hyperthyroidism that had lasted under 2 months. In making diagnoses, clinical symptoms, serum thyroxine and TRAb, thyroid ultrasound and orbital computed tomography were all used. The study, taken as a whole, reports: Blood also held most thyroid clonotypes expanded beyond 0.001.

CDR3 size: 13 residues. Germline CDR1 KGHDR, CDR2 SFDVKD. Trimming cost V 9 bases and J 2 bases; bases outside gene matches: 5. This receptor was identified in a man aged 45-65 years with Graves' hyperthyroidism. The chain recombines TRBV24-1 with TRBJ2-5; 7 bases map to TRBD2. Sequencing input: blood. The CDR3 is CATGEGGQETQYF. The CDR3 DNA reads TGTGCCACCGGGGAGGGTGGACAAGAGACCCAGTACTTC.